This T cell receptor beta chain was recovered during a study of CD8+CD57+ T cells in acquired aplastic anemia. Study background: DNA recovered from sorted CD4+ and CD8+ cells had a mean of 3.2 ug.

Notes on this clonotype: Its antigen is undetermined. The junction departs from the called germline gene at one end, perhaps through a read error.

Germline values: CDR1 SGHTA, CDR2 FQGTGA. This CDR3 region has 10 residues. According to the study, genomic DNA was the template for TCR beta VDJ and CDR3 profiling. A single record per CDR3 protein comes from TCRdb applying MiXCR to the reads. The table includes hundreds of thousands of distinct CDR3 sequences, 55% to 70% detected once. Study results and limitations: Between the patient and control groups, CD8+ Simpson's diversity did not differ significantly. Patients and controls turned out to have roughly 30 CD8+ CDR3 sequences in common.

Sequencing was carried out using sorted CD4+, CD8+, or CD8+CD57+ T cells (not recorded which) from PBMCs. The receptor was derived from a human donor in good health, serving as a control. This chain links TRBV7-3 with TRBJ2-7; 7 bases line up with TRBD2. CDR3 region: CASGAGEENF. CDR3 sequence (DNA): TGTGCCAGCGGCGCGGGGGAGGAGAACTTC.